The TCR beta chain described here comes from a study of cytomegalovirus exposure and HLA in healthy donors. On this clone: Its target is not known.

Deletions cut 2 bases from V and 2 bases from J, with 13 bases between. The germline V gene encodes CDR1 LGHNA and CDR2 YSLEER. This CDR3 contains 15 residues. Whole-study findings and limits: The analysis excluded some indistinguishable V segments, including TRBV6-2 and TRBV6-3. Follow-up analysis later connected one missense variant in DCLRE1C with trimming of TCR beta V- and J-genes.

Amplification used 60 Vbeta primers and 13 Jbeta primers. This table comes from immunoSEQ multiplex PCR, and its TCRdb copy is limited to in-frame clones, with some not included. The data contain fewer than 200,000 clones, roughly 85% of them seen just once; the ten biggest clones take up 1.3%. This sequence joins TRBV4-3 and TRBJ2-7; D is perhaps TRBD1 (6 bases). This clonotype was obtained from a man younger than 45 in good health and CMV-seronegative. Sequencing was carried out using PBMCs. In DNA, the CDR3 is TGCGCCAGCAGCCAACGGGAAGGGGGTACCTACGAGCAGTACTTC. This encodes CASSQREGGTYEQYF.